This is a list of T cell receptor beta chains from one sample in a study of blood T cells in healthy people across ages. TCRdb processed the 5' RACE reads anew with MiXCR; each CDR3 protein has one entry. The profile shows 550,000 to 750,000 distinct CDR3 sequences, under 25% of them singletons. The sample was blood. Receptors originate from a man aged 65-85 years in good health. Both conserved end residues are trimmed from each CDR3. The D gene is left open where the match is weak.

v_call,d_call,cdr3_aa
TRBV20-1,.,SARDDARESTEAF
TRBV20-1,TRBD2,SAGLGLNNEQF
TRBV11-2,TRBD2,ASSLSGGTLDEQF
TRBV28,TRBD2,ASTGYGRGVQY
TRBV6-1,.,ASSEAGAPINQPQH
TRBV15,.,ATSREVAGSYNEQF
TRBV28,TRBD1,ASVTGSDGYT
TRBV5-1,TRBD2,ASSLAAGGPSYNEQF
TRBV21-1,.,ASSPKRYPLQETQY
TRBV29-1,.,SVGGGAVRETQY
TRBV28,.,ASRPRGVETQY
TRBV27,.,ASGLVYEQY
TRBV6-2/TRBV6-3,TRBD1,ASSFGQGKNEQF
TRBV9,TRBD2,ASSVAPGLAGDEQY
TRBV10-3,.,AISESSGVKGYT
TRBV9,.,ASSVDVARGTDTQY
TRBV5-1,TRBD2,ASSFTGLAIDEQF
TRBV15,.,ATSRDRGPETQY
TRBV15,TRBD2,ATKNELAGGETQY
TRBV5-6,.,ASTQGKPQSSYNEQF
TRBV29-1,.,SVDRGFETQY
TRBV4-1,.,ASSQDGGDSSNQPQH
TRBV10-2,TRBD1,ASSVQGARETQY
TRBV4-3,.,ASSQDYRSSGKDYEQY
TRBV18,.,ASSRTQGSYNEQF
TRBV5-1,.,ASSLASSGNGYT
TRBV20-1,.,SANPGTRAETQY
TRBV12-2,.,ASRYRGTREGDNEQF
TRBV28,TRBD1,ASIPTGTNQPQH